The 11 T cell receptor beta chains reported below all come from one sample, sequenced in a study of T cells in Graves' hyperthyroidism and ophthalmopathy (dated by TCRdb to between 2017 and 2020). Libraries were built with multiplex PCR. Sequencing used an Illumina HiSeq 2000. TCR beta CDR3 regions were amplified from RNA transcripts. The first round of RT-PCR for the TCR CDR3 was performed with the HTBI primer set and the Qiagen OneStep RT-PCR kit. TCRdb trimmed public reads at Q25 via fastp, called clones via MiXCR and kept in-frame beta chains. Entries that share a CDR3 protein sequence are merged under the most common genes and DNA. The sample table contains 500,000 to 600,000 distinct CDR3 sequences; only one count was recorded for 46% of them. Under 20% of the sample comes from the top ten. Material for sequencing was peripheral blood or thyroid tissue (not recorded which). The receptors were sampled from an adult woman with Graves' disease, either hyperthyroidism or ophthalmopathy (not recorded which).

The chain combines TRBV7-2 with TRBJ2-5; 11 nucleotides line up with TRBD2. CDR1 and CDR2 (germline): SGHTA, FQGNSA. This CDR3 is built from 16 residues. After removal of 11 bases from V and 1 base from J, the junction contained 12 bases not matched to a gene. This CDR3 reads CACAGVAGGGQETQYF. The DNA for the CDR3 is TGTGCCTGCGCGGGAGTAGCGGGAGGGGGCCAAGAGACCCAGTACTTC.

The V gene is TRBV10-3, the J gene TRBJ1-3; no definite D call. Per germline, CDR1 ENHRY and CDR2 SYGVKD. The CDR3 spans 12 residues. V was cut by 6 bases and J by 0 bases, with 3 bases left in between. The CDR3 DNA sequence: TGTGCCATCAGCCCCTCTGGAAACACCATATATTTT. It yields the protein CAISPSGNTIYF.

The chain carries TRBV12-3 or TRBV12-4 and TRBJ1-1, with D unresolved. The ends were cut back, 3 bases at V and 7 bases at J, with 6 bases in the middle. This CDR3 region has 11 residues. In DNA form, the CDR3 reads TGTGCCAGCAGTTTCCCCAGTGAAGCTTTCTTT. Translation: CASSFPSEAFF.

The CDR3: CASSQVPEFGASANTGELFF. The CDR3 DNA sequence: TGTGCCAGCAGCCAAGTCCCCGAATTTGGGGCCTCGGCGAACACCGGGGAGCTGTTTTTT. The chain carries TRBV3-1 and TRBJ2-2; TRBD1 is a possible D gene (5 bases). The CDR3 sequence is 20 residues long. The germline V gene encodes CDR1 LGHDT and CDR2 YNNKEL (reference sequence). V lost 1 base, J lost 0 bases, and 21 bases lay in between. Together with reference TRBV3-1 and TRBJ2-2, the CDR3 gives the full variable domain: DTAVSQTPKYLVTQMGNDKSIKCEQNLGHDTMYWYKQDSKKFLKIMFSYNNKELIINETVPNRFSPKSPDKAHLNLHINSLELGDSAVYFCASSQVPEFGASANTGELFFGEGSRLTVL.

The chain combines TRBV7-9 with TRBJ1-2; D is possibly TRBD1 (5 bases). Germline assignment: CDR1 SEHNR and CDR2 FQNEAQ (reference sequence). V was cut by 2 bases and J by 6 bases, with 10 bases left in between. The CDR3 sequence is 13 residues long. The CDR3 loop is CASSLPRGNGYTF. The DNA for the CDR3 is TGTGCCAGCAGCTTACCAAGGGGCAATGGCTACACCTTC.

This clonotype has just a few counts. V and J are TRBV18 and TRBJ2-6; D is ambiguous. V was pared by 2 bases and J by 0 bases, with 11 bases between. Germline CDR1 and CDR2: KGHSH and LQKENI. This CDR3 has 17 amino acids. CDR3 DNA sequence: TGTGCCAGCTCACCAGACCTCTTGAGCTCTGGGGCCAACGTCCTGACTTTC. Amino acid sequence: CASSPDLLSSGANVLTF. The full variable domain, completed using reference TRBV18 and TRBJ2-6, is NAGVMQNPRHLVRRRGQEARLRCSPMKGHSHVYWYRQLPEEGLKFMVYLQKENIIDESGMPKERFSAEFPKEGPSILRIQQVVRGDSAAYFCASSPDLLSSGANVLTFGAGSRLTVL.

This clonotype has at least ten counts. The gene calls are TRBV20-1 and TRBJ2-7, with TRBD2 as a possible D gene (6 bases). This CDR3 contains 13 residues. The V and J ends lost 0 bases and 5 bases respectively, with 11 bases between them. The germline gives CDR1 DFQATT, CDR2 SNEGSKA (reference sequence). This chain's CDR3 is CSARDPAGDEQYF. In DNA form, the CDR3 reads TGCAGTGCTAGAGATCCAGCGGGTGACGAGCAGTACTTC.

Here the CDR3 reads CSVTGGAGELFF. DNA of the CDR3: TGCAGCGTAACAGGGGGTGCCGGGGAGCTGTTTTTT. V usage is TRBV29-1 and J usage is TRBJ2-2, with TRBD1 matching over 8 bases. The CDR3 is 12 amino acids. Germline values: CDR1 SQVTM, CDR2 ANQGSEA. With V trimmed by 6 bases and J by 6 bases, 3 bases remained unmatched.

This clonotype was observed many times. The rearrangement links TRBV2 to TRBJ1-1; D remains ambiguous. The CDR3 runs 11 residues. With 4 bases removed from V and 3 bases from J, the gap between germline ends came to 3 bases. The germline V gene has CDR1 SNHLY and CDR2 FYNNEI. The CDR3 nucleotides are TGTGCCAGCAGTGGAGACACTGAAGCTTTCTTT. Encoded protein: CASSGDTEAFF.

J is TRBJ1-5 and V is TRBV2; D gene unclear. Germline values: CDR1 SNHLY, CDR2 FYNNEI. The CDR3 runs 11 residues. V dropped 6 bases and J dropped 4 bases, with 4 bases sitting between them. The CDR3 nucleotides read TGTGCCAGCAGGCTTAATCAGCCCCAGCATTTT. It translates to CASRLNQPQHF.

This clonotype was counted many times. The CDR3 DNA reads as TGTGCCAGCAGTTGCCTACTCTACGAGCAGTACTTC. This encodes CASSCLLYEQYF. This rearrangement joins TRBV6-5 to TRBJ2-7; D not resolved. Germline lookup yields CDR1 MNHEY and CDR2 SVGAGI. With 4 bases removed from V and 3 bases from J, the gap between germline ends came to 7 bases. The CDR3 is 12 residues long.